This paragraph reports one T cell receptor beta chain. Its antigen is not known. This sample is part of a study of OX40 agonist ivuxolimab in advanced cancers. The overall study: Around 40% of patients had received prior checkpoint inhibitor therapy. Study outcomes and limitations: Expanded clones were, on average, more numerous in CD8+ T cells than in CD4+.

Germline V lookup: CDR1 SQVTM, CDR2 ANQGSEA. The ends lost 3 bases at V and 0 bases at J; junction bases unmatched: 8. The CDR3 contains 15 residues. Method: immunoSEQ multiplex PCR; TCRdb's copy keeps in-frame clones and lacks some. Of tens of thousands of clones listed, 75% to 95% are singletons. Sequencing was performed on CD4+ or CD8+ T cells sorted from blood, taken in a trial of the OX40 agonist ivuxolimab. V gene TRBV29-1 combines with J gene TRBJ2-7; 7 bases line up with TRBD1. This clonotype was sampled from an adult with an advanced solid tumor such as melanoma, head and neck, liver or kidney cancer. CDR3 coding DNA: TGCAGCGTTGAGACGACCACAGGGGCCTCCTACGAGCAGTACTTC. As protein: CSVETTTGASYEQYF.